The source of this T cell receptor (beta chain) is a study of CD4 T cells in relation to SARS-CoV-2 and coronaviruses. Study-level results: The cross-reactivity analysis covered only spike protein, not other viral proteins.

The repertoire was sequenced with immunoSEQ multiplex PCR; TCRdb's copy has only in-frame clones and lacks some. The table lists 16,000 or so clones, about 80% of them singletons. Trimming cost V 2 bases and J 8 bases; bases outside gene matches: 8. The germline V gene has CDR1 SGDLS and CDR2 YYNGEE. The CDR3 sequence is 15 residues long. Concerning this clone: Its antigen is unknown.

The unexposed donors gave CD4+ T cells in about 2011-2018, prior to COVID-19. The cells were cultured for 9 to 11 days before CD4+ T cells were isolated. The chain recombines TRBV9 with TRBJ2-1; 9 bases are shared with TRBD2. The TCR originated in a human donor in good health. The sample consisted of CD4+ T cells from PBMCs, cultured in vitro. CDR3 in DNA: TGTGCCAGCAGCGTGTTAGCGGGAGCGGGTGATGAGCAGTTCTTC. It yields the protein CASSVLAGAGDEQFF.